This is a list of T cell receptor beta chains from one sample in a study of shared clonotypes between healthy human individuals. Sequencing used immunoSEQ multiplex PCR; TCRdb keeps in-frame clones, though not all of them. The repertoire holds 850,000 to 1,200,000 clones, with approximately 70% as singletons. Sequences were obtained from memory CD4+ T cells sorted from blood. These receptors came from a man between 18 and 35 years old in good health. Both conserved end residues are part of each CDR3. The D gene is left open where the match is weak. Only some rows state a clone size, as once, few, many or a class for expanded clones.

D: TRBD2
V: TRBV9
J: TRBJ2-4
size: -
CDR3: CASSPQRGTRGGLAKNIQYF
DNA: TGTGCCAGCAGCCCACAAAGAGGGACTAGAGGGGGGCTAGCCAAAAACATTCAGTACTTC

D: -
V: TRBV6-5
J: TRBJ2-1
size: -
CDR3: CASRSAAGEQFF
DNA: TGTGCCAGCAGGTCGGCGGCGGGAGAGCAGTTCTTC

D: TRBD1
V: TRBV19
J: TRBJ2-1
size: -
CDR3: CASRPDRGNEQFF
DNA: TGTGCCAGCCGGCCGGACAGGGGAAATGAGCAGTTCTTC

D: TRBD1
V: TRBV5-1
J: TRBJ1-1
size: -
CDR3: CASSQGEATEAFF
DNA: TGCGCCAGCAGCCAGGGGGAAGCCACTGAAGCTTTCTTT

D: TRBD2
V: TRBV5-1
J: TRBJ2-1
size: -
CDR3: CASSSTSGSMYNEQFF
DNA: TGCGCCAGCAGCTCCACTAGCGGGAGTATGTACAATGAGCAGTTCTTC

D: TRBD1
V: TRBV6-1
J: TRBJ1-5
size: -
CDR3: CASSEGAGGGNQPQHF
DNA: TGTGCCAGCAGTGAAGGCGCAGGGGGAGGCAATCAGCCCCAGCATTTT

D: -
V: TRBV7-9
J: TRBJ2-3
size: -
CDR3: CASSPFRAREDTQYF
DNA: TGTGCCAGCAGCCCTTTCCGGGCCCGGGAGGATACGCAGTATTTT

D: TRBD1
V: TRBV6-1
J: TRBJ2-3
size: -
CDR3: CASGLDRGTDTQYF
DNA: TGTGCCAGCGGCTTGGACAGGGGCACAGATACGCAGTATTTT

D: -
V: TRBV27
J: TRBJ2-3
size: once
CDR3: CASRSLASTDTQYF
DNA: TGTGCCAGCAGAAGCCTAGCGAGCACAGATACGCAGTATTTT

D: TRBD1
V: TRBV7-2
J: TRBJ1-1
size: -
CDR3: CASSRQGNTEAFF
DNA: TGTGCCAGCAGTCGACAGGGGAACACTGAAGCTTTCTTT

D: -
V: TRBV7-9
J: TRBJ2-5
size: -
CDR3: CASSLGGGPYQETQYF
DNA: TGTGCCAGCAGCTTAGGAGGGGGTCCGTACCAAGAGACCCAGTACTTC

D: TRBD2
V: TRBV30
J: TRBJ2-2
size: -
CDR3: CAWSIASGRGGELFF
DNA: TGTGCCTGGAGTATAGCTAGCGGCCGAGGCGGGGAGCTGTTTTTT

D: TRBD2
V: TRBV5-8
J: TRBJ2-7
size: -
CDR3: CASSLAGGTVVYEQYF
DNA: TGTGCCAGCAGCTTGGCGGGGGGGACGGTAGTTTACGAGCAGTACTTC

D: -
V: TRBV5-4
J: TRBJ1-6
size: -
CDR3: CASSRDPHNSPLHF
DNA: TGTGCCAGCAGCAGGGACCCCCATAATTCACCCCTCCACTTT

D: TRBD1
V: TRBV7-2
J: TRBJ1-1
size: once
CDR3: CASSFTGTGLSEAFF
DNA: TGTGCCAGCAGCTTTACCGGGACAGGGCTATCTGAAGCTTTCTTT

D: -
V: TRBV6-5
J: TRBJ2-7
size: -
CDR3: CASSSSQKQYF
DNA: TGTGCCAGCAGTTCATCCCAGAAGCAGTACTTC

D: TRBD2
V: TRBV13
J: TRBJ2-3
size: -
CDR3: CASSPRERGARDTQYF
DNA: TGTGCCAGCAGCCCGAGGGAGCGGGGGGCGAGGGATACGCAGTATTTT

D: -
V: TRBV6-5
J: TRBJ1-2
size: -
CDR3: CASSYVDQDYGYTF
DNA: TGTGCCAGCAGTTACGTGGACCAGGACTATGGCTACACCTTC

D: TRBD2
V: TRBV2
J: TRBJ2-5
size: -
CDR3: CASSGGLAGQETQYF
DNA: TGTGCCAGCAGCGGGGGATTAGCGGGTCAAGAGACCCAGTACTTC

D: -
V: TRBV10-1
J: TRBJ2-1
size: once
CDR3: CASSEYRWNEQFF
DNA: TGCGCCAGCAGTGAGTACAGGTGGAATGAGCAGTTCTTC

D: TRBD2
V: TRBV7-2
J: TRBJ2-3
size: -
CDR3: CASSLARGPGGTQYF
DNA: TGTGCCAGCAGCTTAGCGAGGGGCCCGGGGGGTACGCAGTATTTT

D: TRBD1
V: TRBV6-1
J: TRBJ2-3
size: few
CDR3: CASSEGLRQGTDTQYF
DNA: TGTGCCAGCAGTGAAGGGCTTCGACAGGGAACAGATACGCAGTATTTT

D: -
V: TRBV5-8
J: TRBJ2-4
size: -
CDR3: CASSLSQLAKNIQYF
DNA: TGTGCCAGCAGCTTGTCCCAGCTAGCCAAAAACATTCAGTACTTC

D: TRBD2
V: TRBV19
J: TRBJ2-3
size: -
CDR3: CASSTYGLPTLTSGDYTDTQYF
DNA: TGTGCCAGTAGCACATACGGGCTCCCCACCCTTACTAGCGGGGACTACACAGATACGCAGTATTTT

D: TRBD1
V: TRBV5-1
J: TRBJ2-7
size: -
CDR3: CASSRIGTGVDEQYF
DNA: TGCGCCAGCAGCAGAATCGGGACAGGGGTAGACGAGCAGTACTTC

D: TRBD2
V: TRBV5-1
J: TRBJ2-3
size: -
CDR3: CASRPLAGDTDTQYF
DNA: TGCGCCAGCAGGCCACTAGCGGGGGACACAGATACGCAGTATTTT

D: -
V: TRBV12-2
J: TRBJ1-2
size: once
CDR3: CASRSPRHSSHGYTF
DNA: TGTGCAAGTCGCTCTCCGCGACATTCTAGCCACGGCTACACCTTC

D: -
V: TRBV5-4
J: TRBJ1-1
size: -
CDR3: CASSLGGANTEAFF
DNA: TGTGCCAGCAGCTTGGGGGGGGCGAACACTGAAGCTTTCTTT

D: -
V: TRBV18
J: TRBJ2-7
size: -
CDR3: CASSLQGYYEQYF
DNA: TGTGCCAGCTCACTACAGGGTTACTACGAGCAGTACTTC

D: TRBD2
V: TRBV7-3
J: TRBJ2-3
size: -
CDR3: CASSPGLAGGTDTQYF
DNA: TGTGCCAGCAGCCCCGGACTAGCGGGGGGGACAGATACGCAGTATTTT

D: -
V: TRBV7-2
J: TRBJ2-3
size: -
CDR3: CASSARRADTQYF
DNA: TGTGCCAGCAGCGCGAGAAGGGCAGATACGCAGTATTTT

D: TRBD1
V: TRBV5-6
J: TRBJ2-3
size: -
CDR3: CASRRDRGLTDTQYF
DNA: TGTGCCAGCAGACGGGACAGGGGGCTAACAGATACGCAGTATTTT

D: -
V: TRBV5-8
J: TRBJ1-1
size: -
CDR3: CASSWGDRNTEAFF
DNA: TGTGCCAGCAGCTGGGGCGACAGGAACACTGAAGCTTTCTTT

D: -
V: TRBV19
J: TRBJ1-5
size: -
CDR3: CASKPRGFDGHSNQPQHF
DNA: TGTGCCAGTAAGCCCCGCGGGTTTGACGGTCATAGCAATCAGCCCCAGCATTTT

D: -
V: TRBV7-3
J: TRBJ2-7
size: -
CDR3: CASSLGGNSYEQYF
DNA: TGTGCCAGCAGCTTAGGCGGGAACTCCTACGAGCAGTACTTC

D: -
V: TRBV2
J: TRBJ2-7
size: few
CDR3: CATARLGMQYF
DNA: TGTGCCACCGCGAGACTGGGGATGCAGTACTTC

D: -
V: TRBV2
J: TRBJ2-7
size: -
CDR3: CASSGEGRQYF
DNA: TGTGCCAGCAGTGGTGAGGGCAGGCAGTACTTC

D: TRBD1
V: TRBV5-1
J: TRBJ1-5
size: -
CDR3: CASSSGQGNQPQHF
DNA: TGCGCCAGCAGTTCGGGACAGGGGAATCAGCCCCAGCATTTT

D: -
V: TRBV5-1
J: TRBJ2-1
size: -
CDR3: CASSPPSSYNEQFF
DNA: TGCGCCAGCAGTCCTCCTAGCTCCTACAATGAGCAGTTCTTC

D: TRBD1
V: TRBV5-4
J: TRBJ2-7
size: -
CDR3: CASSSDRSSYEQYF
DNA: TGTGCCAGCAGCTCGGACAGGAGCTCCTACGAGCAGTACTTC

D: TRBD1
V: TRBV4-1
J: TRBJ1-6
size: -
CDR3: CASSQEDRGLFPLHF
DNA: TGCGCCAGCAGCCAAGAGGACAGGGGGTTATTCCCCCTCCACTTT

D: -
V: TRBV23-1
J: TRBJ1-5
size: -
CDR3: CASSFDSNQPQHF
DNA: TGCGCCAGCAGTTTTGACAGCAATCAGCCCCAGCATTTT

D: -
V: TRBV7-8
J: TRBJ1-5
size: once
CDR3: CASSLAPWRGQPQHF
DNA: TGTGCCAGCAGCTTAGCTCCTTGGAGGGGTCAGCCCCAGCATTTT

D: -
V: TRBV11-2
J: TRBJ2-5
size: -
CDR3: CASSLRAEETQYF
DNA: TGTGCCAGCAGCTTGAGAGCGGAAGAGACCCAGTACTTC

D: -
V: TRBV19
J: TRBJ1-1
size: few
CDR3: CASSTTGSTEAFF
DNA: TGTGCCAGTAGTACTACAGGGAGCACTGAAGCTTTCTTT

D: TRBD1
V: TRBV7-2
J: TRBJ2-1
size: -
CDR3: CASSSGQGNNEQFF
DNA: TGTGCCAGCAGCTCGGGACAGGGCAACAATGAGCAGTTCTTC

D: -
V: TRBV6-5
J: TRBJ2-7
size: -
CDR3: CASSYGQSYEQYF
DNA: TGTGCCAGCAGTTACGGACAGTCTTACGAGCAGTACTTC

D: TRBD2
V: TRBV6-1
J: TRBJ2-7
size: -
CDR3: CASSVERGISYEQYF
DNA: TGTGCCAGCAGTGTGGAGCGGGGGATCTCCTACGAGCAGTACTTC

D: -
V: TRBV10-1
J: TRBJ2-7
size: few
CDR3: CASSESIRGDQYF
DNA: TGCGCCAGCAGTGAGTCGATTAGGGGAGACCAGTACTTC

D: -
V: TRBV11-2
J: TRBJ2-7
size: -
CDR3: CASSSAGQWSYEQYF
DNA: TGTGCCAGCAGCTCCGCGGGACAATGGTCCTACGAGCAGTACTTC

D: -
V: TRBV9
J: TRBJ1-3
size: -
CDR3: CASSERPDSGNTIYF
DNA: TGTGCCAGCAGCGAGAGGCCTGACTCTGGAAACACCATATATTTT

D: TRBD2
V: TRBV19
J: TRBJ2-3
size: few
CDR3: CASSIASGSGADTQYF
DNA: TGTGCCAGTAGTATTGCGAGCGGGAGTGGGGCAGATACGCAGTATTTT

D: TRBD2
V: TRBV7-2
J: TRBJ2-1
size: -
CDR3: CASSLGSLLAGAPVGEQFF
DNA: TGTGCCAGCAGCTTAGGTAGTCTACTAGCGGGAGCCCCCGTCGGTGAGCAGTTCTTC

D: TRBD1
V: TRBV5-1
J: TRBJ2-7
size: -
CDR3: CASSGDSFIIYEQYF
DNA: TGCGCCAGCAGCGGGGACAGTTTCATCATCTACGAGCAGTACTTC

D: TRBD2
V: TRBV11-3
J: TRBJ2-2
size: -
CDR3: CASSLGIAGATGELFF
DNA: TGTGCCAGCAGCTTAGGTATAGCGGGAGCCACCGGGGAGCTGTTTTTT